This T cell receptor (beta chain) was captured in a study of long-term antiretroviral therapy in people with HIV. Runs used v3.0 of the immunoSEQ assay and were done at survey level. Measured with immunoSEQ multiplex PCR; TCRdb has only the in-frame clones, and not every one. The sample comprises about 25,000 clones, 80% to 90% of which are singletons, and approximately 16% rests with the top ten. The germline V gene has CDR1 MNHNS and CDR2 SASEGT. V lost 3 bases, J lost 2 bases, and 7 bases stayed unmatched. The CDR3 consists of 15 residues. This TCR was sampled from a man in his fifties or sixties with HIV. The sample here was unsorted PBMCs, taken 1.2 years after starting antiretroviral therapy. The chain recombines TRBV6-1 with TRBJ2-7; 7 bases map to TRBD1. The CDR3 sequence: CASSERQGPAYEQYF. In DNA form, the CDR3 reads TGTGCCAGCAGTGAGCGACAGGGTCCAGCCTACGAGCAGTACTTC.